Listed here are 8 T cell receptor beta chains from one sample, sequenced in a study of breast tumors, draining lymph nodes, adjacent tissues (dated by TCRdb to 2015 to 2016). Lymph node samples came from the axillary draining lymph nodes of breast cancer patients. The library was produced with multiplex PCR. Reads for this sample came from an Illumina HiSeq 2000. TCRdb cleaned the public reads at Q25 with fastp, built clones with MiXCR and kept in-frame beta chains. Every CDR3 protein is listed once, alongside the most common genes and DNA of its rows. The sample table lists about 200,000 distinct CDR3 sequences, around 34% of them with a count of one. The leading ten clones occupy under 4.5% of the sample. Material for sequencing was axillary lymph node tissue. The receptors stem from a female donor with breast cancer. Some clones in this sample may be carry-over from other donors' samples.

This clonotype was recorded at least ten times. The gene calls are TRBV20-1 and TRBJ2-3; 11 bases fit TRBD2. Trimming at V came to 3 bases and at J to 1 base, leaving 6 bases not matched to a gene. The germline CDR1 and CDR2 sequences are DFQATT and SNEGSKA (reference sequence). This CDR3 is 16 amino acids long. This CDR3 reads CSASLAGGGGTDTQYF. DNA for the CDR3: TGCAGTGCTAGCTTAGCGGGAGGGGGGGGCACAGATACGCAGTATTTT.

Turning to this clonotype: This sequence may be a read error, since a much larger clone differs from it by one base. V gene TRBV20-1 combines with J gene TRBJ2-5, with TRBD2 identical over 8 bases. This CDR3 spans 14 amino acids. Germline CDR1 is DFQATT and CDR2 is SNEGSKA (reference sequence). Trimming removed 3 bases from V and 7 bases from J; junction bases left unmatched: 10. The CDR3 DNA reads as TGCAGTGCTAGTTCCGGGGGGGCTTCAAGGACCCAGTACTTC. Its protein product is CSASSGGASRTQYF.

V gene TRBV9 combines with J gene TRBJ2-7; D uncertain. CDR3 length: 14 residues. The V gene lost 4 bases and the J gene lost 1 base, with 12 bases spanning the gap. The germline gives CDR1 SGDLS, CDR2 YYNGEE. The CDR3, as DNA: TGTGCCAGCAGCAACCGGGTGGGGTCCTACGAGCAGTACTTC. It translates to CASSNRVGSYEQYF. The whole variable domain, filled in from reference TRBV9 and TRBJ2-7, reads DSGVTQTPKHLITATGQRVTLRCSPRSGDLSVYWYQQSLDQGLQFLIQYYNGEERAKGNILERFSAQQFPDLHSELNLSSLELGDSALYFCASSNRVGSYEQYFGPGTRLTVT.

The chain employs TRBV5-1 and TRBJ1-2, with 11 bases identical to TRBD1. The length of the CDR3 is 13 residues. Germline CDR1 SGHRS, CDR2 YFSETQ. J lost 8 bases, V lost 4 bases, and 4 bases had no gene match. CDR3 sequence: CASSPDRGQGYTF. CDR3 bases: TGCGCCAGCAGCCCGGACAGGGGGCAAGGCTACACCTTC.

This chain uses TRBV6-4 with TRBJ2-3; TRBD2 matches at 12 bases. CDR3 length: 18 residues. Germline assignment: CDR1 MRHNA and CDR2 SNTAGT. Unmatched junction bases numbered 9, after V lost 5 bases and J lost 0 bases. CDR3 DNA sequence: TGTGCCAGCAGTCCCGGGGCTAGCGGGGGGGCCAGCACAGATACGCAGTATTTT. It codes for CASSPGASGGASTDTQYF.

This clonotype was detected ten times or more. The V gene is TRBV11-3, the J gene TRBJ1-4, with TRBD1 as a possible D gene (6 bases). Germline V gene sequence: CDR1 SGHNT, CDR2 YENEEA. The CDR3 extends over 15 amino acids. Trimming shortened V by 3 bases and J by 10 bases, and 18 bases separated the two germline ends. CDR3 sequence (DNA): TGTGCCAGCAGCTTGGGGAGCCGACAGGCAGGAAAACTGTTTTTT. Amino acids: CASSLGSRQAGKLFF.

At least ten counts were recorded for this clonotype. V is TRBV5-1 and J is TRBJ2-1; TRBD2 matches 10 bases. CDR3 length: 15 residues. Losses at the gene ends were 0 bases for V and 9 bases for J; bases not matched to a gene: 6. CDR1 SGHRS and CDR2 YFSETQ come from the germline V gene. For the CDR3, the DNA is TGCGCCAGCAGCTTGGCAGCGGGAGGGCCAGGTGAGCAGTTCTTC. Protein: CASSLAAGGPGEQFF.

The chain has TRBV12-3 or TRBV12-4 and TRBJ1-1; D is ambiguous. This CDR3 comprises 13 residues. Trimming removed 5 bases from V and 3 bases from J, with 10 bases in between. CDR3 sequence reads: CASSPPGYTEAFF. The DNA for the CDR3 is TGTGCCAGCAGTCCACCGGGGTACACTGAAGCTTTCTTT.